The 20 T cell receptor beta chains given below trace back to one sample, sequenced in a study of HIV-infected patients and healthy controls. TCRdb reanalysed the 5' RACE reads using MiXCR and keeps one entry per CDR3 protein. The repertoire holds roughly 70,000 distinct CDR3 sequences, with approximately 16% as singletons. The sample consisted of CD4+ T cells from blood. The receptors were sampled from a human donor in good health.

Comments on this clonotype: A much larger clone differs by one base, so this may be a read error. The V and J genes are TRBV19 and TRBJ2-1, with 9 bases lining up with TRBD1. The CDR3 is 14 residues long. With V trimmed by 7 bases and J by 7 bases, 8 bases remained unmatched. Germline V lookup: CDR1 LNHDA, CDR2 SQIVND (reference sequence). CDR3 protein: CASNEGQGWNEQFF. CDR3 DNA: TGTGCCAGTAATGAGGGACAGGGTTGGAATGAGCAGTTCTTC.

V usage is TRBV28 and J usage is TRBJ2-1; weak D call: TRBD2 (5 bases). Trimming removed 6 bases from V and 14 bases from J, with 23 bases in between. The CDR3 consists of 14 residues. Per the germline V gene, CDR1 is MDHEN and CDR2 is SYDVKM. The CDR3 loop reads CASSPPSGKLKEFF. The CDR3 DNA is TGTGCCAGCAGCCCACCTTCGGGGAAACTGAAGGAGTTCTTC.

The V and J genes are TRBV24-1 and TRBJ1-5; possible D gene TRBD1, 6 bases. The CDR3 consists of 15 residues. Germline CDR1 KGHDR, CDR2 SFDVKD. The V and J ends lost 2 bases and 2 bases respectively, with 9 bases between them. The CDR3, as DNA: TGTGCCACCAGTGATTCAGGGGTGGGCAATCAGCCCCAGCATTTT. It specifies CATSDSGVGNQPQHF.

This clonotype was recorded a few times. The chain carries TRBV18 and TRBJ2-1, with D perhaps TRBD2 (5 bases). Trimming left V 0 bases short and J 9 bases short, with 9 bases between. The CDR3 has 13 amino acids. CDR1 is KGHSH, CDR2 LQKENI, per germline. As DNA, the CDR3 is TGTGCCAGCTCACCACCTCGGGGTAGTGAGCAGTTCTTC. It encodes CASSPPRGSEQFF.

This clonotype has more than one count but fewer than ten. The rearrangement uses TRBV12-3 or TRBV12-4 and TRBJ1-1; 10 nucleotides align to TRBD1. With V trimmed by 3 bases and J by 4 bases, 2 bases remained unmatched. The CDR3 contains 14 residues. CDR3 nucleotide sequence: TGTGCCAGCAGTTTGGGGACAGGGGCCACTGAAGCTTTCTTT. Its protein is CASSLGTGATEAFF.

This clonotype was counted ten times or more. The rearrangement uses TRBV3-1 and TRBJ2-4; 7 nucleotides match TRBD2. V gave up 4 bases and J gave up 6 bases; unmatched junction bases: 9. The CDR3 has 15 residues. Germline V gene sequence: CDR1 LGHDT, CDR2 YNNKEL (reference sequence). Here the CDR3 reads CASSPPRGRGNIQYF. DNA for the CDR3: TGTGCCAGCAGCCCCCCTAGAGGGAGGGGAAACATTCAGTACTTC.

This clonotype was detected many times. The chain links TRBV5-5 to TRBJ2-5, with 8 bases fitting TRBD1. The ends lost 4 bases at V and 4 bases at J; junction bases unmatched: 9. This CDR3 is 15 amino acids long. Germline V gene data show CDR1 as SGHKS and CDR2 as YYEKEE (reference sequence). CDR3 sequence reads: CASSLHAGGPETQYF. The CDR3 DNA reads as TGTGCCAGCAGCCTCCACGCAGGGGGCCCAGAGACCCAGTACTTC.

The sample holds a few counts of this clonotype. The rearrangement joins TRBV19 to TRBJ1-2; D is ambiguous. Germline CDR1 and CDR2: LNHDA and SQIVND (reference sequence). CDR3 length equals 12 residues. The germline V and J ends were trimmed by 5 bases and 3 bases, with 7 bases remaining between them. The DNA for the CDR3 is TGTGCCAGTAGTGGTTTAGACTATGGCTACACCTTC. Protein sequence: CASSGLDYGYTF.

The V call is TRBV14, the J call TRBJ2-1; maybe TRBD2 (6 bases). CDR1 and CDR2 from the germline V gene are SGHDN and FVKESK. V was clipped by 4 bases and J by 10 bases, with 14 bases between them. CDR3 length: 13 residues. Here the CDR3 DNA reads TGTGCCAGCAGCCGAGGGCTGGGGAGGGAGCAGTTCTTC. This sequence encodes CASSRGLGREQFF. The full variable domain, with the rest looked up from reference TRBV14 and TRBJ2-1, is EAGVTQFPSHSVIEKGQTVTLRCDPISGHDNLYWYRRVMGKEIKFLLHFVKESKQDESGMPNNRFLAERTGGTYSTLKVQPAELEDSGVYFCASSRGLGREQFFGPGTRLTVL.

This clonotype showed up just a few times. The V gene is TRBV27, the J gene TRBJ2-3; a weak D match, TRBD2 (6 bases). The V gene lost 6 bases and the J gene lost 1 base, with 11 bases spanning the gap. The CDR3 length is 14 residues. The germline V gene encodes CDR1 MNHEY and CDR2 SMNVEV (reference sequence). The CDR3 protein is CASSFREGTDTQYF. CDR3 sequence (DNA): TGTGCCAGCAGCTTCAGGGAGGGCACAGATACGCAGTATTTT.

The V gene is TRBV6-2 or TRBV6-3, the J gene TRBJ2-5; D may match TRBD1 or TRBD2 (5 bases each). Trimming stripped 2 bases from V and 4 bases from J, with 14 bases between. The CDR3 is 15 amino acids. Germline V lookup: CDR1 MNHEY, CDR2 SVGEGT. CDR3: CASSYRALGGETQYF. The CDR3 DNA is TGTGCCAGCAGTTACCGTGCGCTTGGGGGAGAGACCCAGTACTTC.

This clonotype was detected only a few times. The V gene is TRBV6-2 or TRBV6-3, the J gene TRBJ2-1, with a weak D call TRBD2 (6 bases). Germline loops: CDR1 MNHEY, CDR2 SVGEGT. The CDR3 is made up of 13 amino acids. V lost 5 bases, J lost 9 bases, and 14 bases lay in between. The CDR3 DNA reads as TGTGCCAGCAGTGGGGGGAGTAAGGCTGAGCAGTTCTTC. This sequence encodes CASSGGSKAEQFF.

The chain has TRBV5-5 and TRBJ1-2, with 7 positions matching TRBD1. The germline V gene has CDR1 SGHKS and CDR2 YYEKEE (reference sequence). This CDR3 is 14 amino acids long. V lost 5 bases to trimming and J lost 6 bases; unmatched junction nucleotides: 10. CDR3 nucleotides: TGTGCCAGCAGAACCACTCTGACAGGGAATGGCTACACCTTC. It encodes CASRTTLTGNGYTF.

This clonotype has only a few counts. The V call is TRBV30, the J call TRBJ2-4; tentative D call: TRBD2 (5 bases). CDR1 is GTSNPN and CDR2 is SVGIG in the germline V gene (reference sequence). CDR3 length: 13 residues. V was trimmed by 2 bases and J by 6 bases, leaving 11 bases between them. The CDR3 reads CAWSNAGGNIQYF. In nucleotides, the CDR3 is TGTGCCTGGAGTAACGCGGGTGGAAACATTCAGTACTTC. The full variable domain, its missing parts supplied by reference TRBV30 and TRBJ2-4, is SQTIHQWPATLVQPVGSPLSLECTVEGTSNPNLYWYRQAAGRGLQLLFYSVGIGQISSEVPQNLSASRPQDRQFILSSKKLLLSDSGFYLCAWSNAGGNIQYFGAGTRLSVL.

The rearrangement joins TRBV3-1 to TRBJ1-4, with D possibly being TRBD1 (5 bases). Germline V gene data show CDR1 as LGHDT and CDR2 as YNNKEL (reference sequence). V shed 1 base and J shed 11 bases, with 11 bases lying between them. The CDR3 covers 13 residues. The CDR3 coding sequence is TGTGCCAGCAGCCAAGGGGGGTCTGGGAAACTGTTTTTT. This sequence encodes CASSQGGSGKLFF.

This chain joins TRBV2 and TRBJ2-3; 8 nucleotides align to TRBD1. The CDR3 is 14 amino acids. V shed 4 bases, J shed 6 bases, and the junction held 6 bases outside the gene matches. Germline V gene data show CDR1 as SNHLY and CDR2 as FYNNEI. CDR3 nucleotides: TGTGCCAGCAGTGGCGGACAGGGTTATGATACGCAGTATTTT. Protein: CASSGGQGYDTQYF.

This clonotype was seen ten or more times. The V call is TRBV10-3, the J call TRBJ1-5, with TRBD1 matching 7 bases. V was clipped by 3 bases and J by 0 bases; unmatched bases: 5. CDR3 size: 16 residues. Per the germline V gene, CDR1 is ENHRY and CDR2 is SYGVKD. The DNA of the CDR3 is TGTGCCATCAGTGAAACAGGGGACCCTAGCAATCAGCCCCAGCATTTT. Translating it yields CAISETGDPSNQPQHF.

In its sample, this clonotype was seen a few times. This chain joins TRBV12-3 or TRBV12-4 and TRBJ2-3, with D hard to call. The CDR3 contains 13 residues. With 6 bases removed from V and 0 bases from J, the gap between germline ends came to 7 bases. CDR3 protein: CASRVFSTDTQYF. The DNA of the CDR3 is TGTGCCAGCAGGGTCTTTAGCACAGATACGCAGTATTTT.

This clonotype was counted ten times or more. CDR3: CASSEQVNSPLHF. The CDR3 region has the DNA TGTGCCAGCAGCGAGCAGGTTAATTCACCCCTCCACTTT. The chain joins TRBV7-9 to TRBJ1-6; D unclear. CDR1 SEHNR and CDR2 FQNEAQ come from the germline V gene (reference sequence). The CDR3 totals 13 residues. Trimming cost V 5 bases and J 6 bases, with 8 bases left between them.

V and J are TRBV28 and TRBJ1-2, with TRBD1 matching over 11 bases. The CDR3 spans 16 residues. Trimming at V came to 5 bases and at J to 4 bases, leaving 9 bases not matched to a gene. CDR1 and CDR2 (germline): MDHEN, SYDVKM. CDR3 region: CASSRKGTGGSYGYTF. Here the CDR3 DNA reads TGTGCCAGCAGTCGAAAAGGGACAGGGGGAAGCTATGGCTACACCTTC.